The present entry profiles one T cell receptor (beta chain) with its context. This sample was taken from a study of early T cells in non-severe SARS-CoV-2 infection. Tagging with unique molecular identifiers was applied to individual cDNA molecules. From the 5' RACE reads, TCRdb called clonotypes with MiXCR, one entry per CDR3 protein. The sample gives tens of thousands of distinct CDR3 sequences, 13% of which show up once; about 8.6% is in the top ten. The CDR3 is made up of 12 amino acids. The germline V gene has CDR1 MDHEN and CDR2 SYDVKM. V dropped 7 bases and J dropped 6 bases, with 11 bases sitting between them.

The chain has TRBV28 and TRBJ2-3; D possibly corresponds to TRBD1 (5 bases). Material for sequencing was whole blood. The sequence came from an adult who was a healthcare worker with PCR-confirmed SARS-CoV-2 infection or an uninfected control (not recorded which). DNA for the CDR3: TGTGCCAGCACCCACCAGGGCGATACGCAGTATTTT. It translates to CASTHQGDTQYF.